A single sample gave rise to the 20 T cell receptor beta chains below, sequenced in a study of breast tumors, draining lymph nodes, adjacent tissues. Breast cancer patients provided tissue from their axillary draining lymph nodes. MiXCR, run by TCRdb on the multiplex PCR reads, gives a single entry per CDR3 protein. This table has fewer than 150,000 distinct CDR3 sequences, about 20% appearing once. The specimen was axillary lymph node tissue. The receptors here all came from a female donor with breast cancer. Some clones in this sample may be carry-over from other donors' samples.

This clonotype was recorded many times. The CDR3 DNA reads as TGTGCCAGCAGTAGTCAGGGGGGTTACACCGGGGAGCTGTTTTTT. Translating gives CASSSQGGYTGELFF. This chain uses TRBV7-9 with TRBJ2-2; maybe TRBD1 (7 bases). This CDR3 contains 15 residues. Trimming pared 6 bases from V and 3 bases from J, leaving 14 bases between. Per the germline V gene, CDR1 is SEHNR and CDR2 is FQNEAQ (reference sequence).

This clonotype was seen only once. A much larger clone lies a single base off, so this may be a read error. The chain has TRBV7-9 and TRBJ1-2; no clear D gene. This CDR3 region has 11 residues. The V end was cut by 8 bases, the J end by 8 bases, with 12 bases between. CDR1 and CDR2 (germline): SEHNR, FQNEAQ (reference sequence). CDR3 nucleotides: TGTGCCAGCGGCCCCGGTGAGGGCTACACCTTC. Protein product: CASGPGEGYTF. The complete variable domain, with remaining parts taken from reference TRBV7-9 and TRBJ1-2, reads DTGVSQNPRHKITKRGQNVTFRCDPISEHNRLYWYRQTLGQGPEFLTYFQNEAQLEKSRLLSDRFSAERPKGSFSTLEIQRTEQGDSAMYLCASGPGEGYTFGSGTRLTVV.

In the case of this clonotype: This may stem from a read error, because a much larger clone lies one nucleotide away. The chain is built from TRBV20-1 and TRBJ2-1; 12 nucleotides line up with TRBD2. The CDR3 totals 17 residues. CDR1 is DFQATT and CDR2 is SNEGSKA in the germline V gene (reference sequence). CDR3 region: CSAPYRGLAGGSNERFF. The CDR3 nucleotides read TGCAGTGCTCCCTATCGAGGGCTAGCGGGAGGGTCCAATGAGCGGTTCTTC.

The chain links TRBV28 to TRBJ2-7; 9 positions agree with TRBD1. The junction had 13 bases not matched to a gene; V was cut back by 4 bases and J by 6 bases. The CDR3 is 16 residues long. Germline values: CDR1 MDHEN, CDR2 SYDVKM. As DNA, the CDR3 is TGTGCCAGCAGTTCCCTAGGCCGGGACAGGGCGCCCGAGCAGTACTTC. It codes for CASSSLGRDRAPEQYF.

To note about this clonotype: It may be a read error: a sequence one base away is much more abundant. The V call is TRBV6-6, the J call TRBJ2-1; 9 bases map to TRBD1. This CDR3 spans 15 amino acids. Per germline, CDR1 MNHNY and CDR2 SVGAGI (reference sequence). CDR3 in DNA: TGTGCCAGCGCGCCGGGACAGGGCTCCTGCAATGAGCAGTTCTTC. This gives the protein CASAPGQGSCNEQFF.

This clonotype was recorded at least ten times. This chain joins TRBV6-1 and TRBJ2-1; D call uncertain. CDR1 MNHNS and CDR2 SASEGT come from the germline V gene. This CDR3 has 13 amino acids. Trimming left V 6 bases short and J 8 bases short, with 14 bases between. The CDR3 nucleotides read TGTGCCAGCAGAGGTGTGCTATCCGATGAGCAGTTCTTC. It specifies CASRGVLSDEQFF.

The table lists this clonotype with many counts. CDR3 sequence reads: CASSLSAGDYEQYF. The CDR3 nucleotides are TGTGCCAGCAGCTTATCGGCGGGGGACTACGAGCAGTACTTC. V gene TRBV7-2 combines with J gene TRBJ2-7; 7 bases agree with TRBD2. The trim removed 2 bases at V and 3 bases at J, leaving 4 bases unmatched. The CDR3 length is 14 residues. Germline-derived CDR1 and CDR2 are SGHTA and FQGNSA.

This clonotype was recorded at least ten times. The chain employs TRBV6-6 and TRBJ2-5; D remains ambiguous. Trimming pared 2 bases from V and 2 bases from J, leaving 9 bases between. CDR1 is MNHNY, CDR2 SVGAGI, per germline (reference sequence). The CDR3 runs to 14 residues. The chain's CDR3 is CASSYMSEQETQYF. In DNA form, the CDR3 reads TGTGCCAGCAGTTACATGTCAGAACAAGAGACCCAGTACTTC.

This clonotype showed up many times. The chain recombines TRBV11-2 with TRBJ2-3; 9 bases map to TRBD1. Germline loops: CDR1 SGHAT, CDR2 FQNNGV. Trimming cost V 1 base and J 5 bases; bases outside gene matches: 7. The CDR3 has 16 residues. The CDR3: CASSLVSQGARDTQYF. DNA of the CDR3: TGTGCCAGCAGCTTAGTTTCACAGGGGGCACGAGATACGCAGTATTTT.

In regard to this clonotype: This may be a read error: a much more frequent sequence differs by one nucleotide. This chain uses TRBV9 with TRBJ1-3, with no clear D. Trimming took off 3 bases at V and 5 bases at J, with 9 bases between the two ends. This CDR3 has 13 residues. Germline values: CDR1 SGDLS, CDR2 YYNGEE. The chain's CDR3 is CASSGAVRNTIYF. CDR3 DNA sequence: TGTGCCAGCAGCGGGGCAGTTAGAAACACCATATATTTT.

A remark on this clonotype: The CDR3 carries no conserved terminal phenylalanine or tryptophan, so it likely arises from a read error. V and J are TRBV11-2 and TRBJ1-5; tentative D call: TRBD1 (6 bases). Germline CDR1 SGHAT, CDR2 FQNNGV. This CDR3 comprises 13 residues. V dropped 2 bases and J dropped 7 bases, with 9 bases sitting between them. The CDR3 loop reads CASSLTGSQPQHL. The CDR3 region has the DNA TGTGCCAGCAGCTTAACAGGGTCCCAGCCCCAGCATCTT.

This clonotype showed up just a few times. The chain couples TRBV3-1 to TRBJ2-1, with TRBD1 as a possible D gene (6 bases). Germline CDR1 LGHDT, CDR2 YNNKEL (reference sequence). V was clipped by 8 bases and J by 7 bases, with 12 bases between them. There are 12 residues in the CDR3. CDR3 nucleotides: TGTGCCAGCGGGCACAGGGTTAATGAGCAGTTCTTC. Translating it yields CASGHRVNEQFF.

A remark on this clonotype: A read error may be the cause here, since a much bigger clone is one base away. In nucleotides, the CDR3 is TGTGCCAGCAGCGCCATCCCCGGGGGGGGGGCCCCTAATGGCTGCACCTTC. Residues: CASSAIPGGGAPNGCTF. V and J are TRBV7-8 and TRBJ1-2; TRBD1 is a possible D gene (6 bases). The CDR3 is 17 amino acids. Germline CDR1 reads SGHVS; CDR2 reads FQNEAQ.

There are many counts of this clonotype. The chain recombines TRBV10-3 with TRBJ1-2, with D possibly being TRBD1 (5 bases). V gave up 1 base and J gave up 8 bases, with 11 bases separating them. The CDR3 runs 13 residues. CDR1 and CDR2 from the germline V gene are ENHRY and SYGVKD. CDR3 nucleotide sequence: TGTGCCATCAGTGAGTTCGGGGGGGAAGGCTACACCTTC. Translating it yields CAISEFGGEGYTF.

This clonotype was recorded only once. This clone may be a read error of a much larger clone one base away. Written as DNA, the CDR3 is TGTGCCAGCAGCACTTTTGGTAGCACAGATACGCAGTATTTT. This codes for CASSTFGSTDTQYF. The chain has TRBV9 and TRBJ2-3; D is undetermined. The length of the CDR3 is 14 residues. Germline V lookup: CDR1 SGDLS, CDR2 YYNGEE. Trimming cost V 4 bases and J 0 bases, with 9 bases left between them. Full variable domain (rest looked up from reference TRBV9 and TRBJ2-3): DSGVTQTPKHLITATGQRVTLRCSPRSGDLSVYWYQQSLDQGLQFLIQYYNGEERAKGNILERFSAQQFPDLHSELNLSSLELGDSALYFCASSTFGSTDTQYFGPGTRLTVL.

This clonotype was counted many times. The CDR3 spells CASSLVGGGYNSPLHF. The CDR3 nucleotides are TGCGCCAGCAGCTTGGTTGGGGGTGGCTATAATTCACCCCTCCACTTT. The chain has TRBV5-1 and TRBJ1-6, with a weak D call TRBD1 (5 bases). The CDR3 length is 16 residues. Germline V lookup: CDR1 SGHRS, CDR2 YFSETQ. Trimming cost V 0 bases and J 3 bases, with 10 bases left between them.

V gene TRBV28 combines with J gene TRBJ2-3, with 10 nucleotides matching TRBD1. Germline V lookup: CDR1 MDHEN, CDR2 SYDVKM. The CDR3 is 21 residues long. The V and J ends lost 5 bases and 0 bases, in that order; junction bases with no gene match: 20. As DNA, the CDR3 is TGTGCCAGCAGTCTTAGGACAGGGGGAATGCTTAGCGGTACTAGCACAGATACGCAGTATTTT. Protein product: CASSLRTGGMLSGTSTDTQYF.

This clonotype has at least ten counts. The chain has TRBV5-6 and TRBJ2-7, with unresolved D. This CDR3 is 14 amino acids long. CDR1 and CDR2 from the germline V gene are SGHDT and YYEEEE. V was clipped by 4 bases and J by 2 bases, with 13 bases between them. The CDR3 region is CASSRSRTAYEQYF. DNA of the CDR3: TGTGCCAGCAGCCGATCCCGGACCGCCTACGAGCAGTACTTC.

This clonotype showed up just once. A much larger clonotype is one base distant, so this may be a read error. This chain uses TRBV2 with TRBJ2-1, with D maybe TRBD2 (5 bases). From germline, CDR1 is SNHLY and CDR2 FYNNEI. The CDR3 length is 14 residues. The CDR3 region has the DNA TGTGCCGGCAGCGCGGACTGGCCCTACAATGAGCAGTTCTTC. Its translation is CAGSADWPYNEQFF.

Many counts were recorded for this clonotype. The chain joins TRBV29-1 to TRBJ2-7, with a possible D match to TRBD2 (7 bases). Germline V lookup: CDR1 SQVTM, CDR2 ANQGSEA. V was cut by 4 bases and J by 2 bases, with 9 bases left in between. This CDR3 region has 12 residues. The CDR3 nucleotides are TGCAGCGTTGGCGGGGGCACCTACGAGCAGTACTTC. Translating gives CSVGGGTYEQYF.